The 3 T cell receptor beta chains below come from one sample, sequenced in a study of T cell repertoires in cytomegalovirus infection (dated by TCRdb to about 2019). Which antigens these TCRs recognize remains unknown. TCRdb records Illumina HiSeq 1500 as the sequencer. The raw public data were reprocessed by TCRdb itself: fastp quality trimming at Q25, MiXCR clonotype calling, in-frame beta chains only. Entries are consolidated by CDR3 protein sequence, retaining the most common genes and DNA. This sample is represented by about a million distinct CDR3 sequences; around a third of them were singletons. The ten top clones hold about 14% of the sample. The sample's treatment or condition label is to be understood as: in vitro stimulation with specific CMV peptide epitopes to enrich CMV-specific T cells. Sample: cultured CD8+ T cells from PBMCs, taken from culture after CMV antigen stimulation. These receptors were collected from a human donor in good health (CMV status not recorded). Some clones in this sample may be carry-over from other donors' samples.

This rearrangement joins TRBV4-1 to TRBJ2-3; 9 bases line up with TRBD2. The CDR3 is 17 residues long. V lost 4 bases to trimming and J lost 1 base; unmatched junction nucleotides: 9. Germline V gene data show CDR1 as MGHRA and CDR2 as YSYEKL. CDR3 sequence: CASSPIAGGPRTDTQYF. In nucleotides, the CDR3 is TGCGCCAGCAGCCCCATCGCGGGGGGGCCCCGCACAGATACGCAGTATTTT.

This clonotype was observed a few times. The chain recombines TRBV6-1 with TRBJ2-7; 7 bases fit TRBD2. Germline V lookup: CDR1 MNHNS, CDR2 SASEGT. The CDR3 length is 13 residues. The trim removed 0 bases at V and 7 bases at J, leaving 3 bases unmatched. CDR3 loop: CASSEARGWEQYV. Written as DNA, the CDR3 is TGTGCCAGCAGTGAAGCGCGGGGGTGGGAGCAGTACGTC.

This chain uses TRBV27 with TRBJ1-2; no definite D call. V was shortened by 5 bases and J by 2 bases, with 12 bases between the two germline ends. The germline V gene has CDR1 MNHEY and CDR2 SMNVEV (reference sequence). The CDR3 runs to 14 residues. The CDR3 DNA sequence: TGTGCCAGCAGTCTAGCAATAGGGAACTATGGCTACACCTTC. Translated: CASSLAIGNYGYTF.